This passage covers 10 T cell receptor beta chains from one sample sequenced in a study of T cell clonality in common variable immunodeficiency. TCRdb's table, derived via immunoSEQ multiplex PCR, lists solely in-frame clones and lacks some. The data show more than 65,000 clones, none appearing only once, with over 0.7% held by the ten largest. Sample: peripheral blood mononuclear cells. Every receptor here comes from a person aged 18-70 years in good health.

This clone was counted between two and nine times. The sequenced fragment ends 3 residues before the CDR3 boundary, so the rest is inferred from the germline J gene. J is TRBJ1-2 and V is TRBV2; 7 bases fit TRBD1. CDR1 is SNHLY, CDR2 FYNNEI, per germline. The trim removed 6 bases at V and 0 bases at J, leaving 7 bases unmatched. This CDR3 spans 15 amino acids. This CDR3 reads CASSATGQSNYGYTF. The DNA read from the CDR3 is TGTGCCAGCAGCGCGACGGGACAGTCTAACTATGGC.

This clone was counted at least ten times. From the germline J gene comes the end of the CDR3, since the read stops 3 residues before it. V gene TRBV5-1 combines with J gene TRBJ2-7; D not resolved. The V gene's germline CDR1 is SGHRS and CDR2 YFSETQ. The CDR3 is made up of 13 amino acids. V lost 0 bases, J lost 6 bases, and 10 bases lay in between. CDR3 amino acids: CASSLVVLAEQYF. The sequenced CDR3 bases are TGCGCCAGCAGCTTGGTTGTTCTGGCCGAG. Looking up the rest from reference TRBV5-1 and TRBJ2-7 gives the full variable domain: KAGVTQTPRYLIKTRGQQVTLSCSPISGHRSVSWYQQTPGQGLQFLFEYFSETQRNKGNFPGRFSGRQFSNSRSEMNVSTLELGDSALYLCASSLVVLAEQYFGPGTRLTVT.

This clone was seen ten or more times. The CDR3 end lies 3 residues beyond the end of the read and is filled in from the germline J gene. V gene TRBV6-2 or TRBV6-3 combines with J gene TRBJ2-3, with 7 bases that match TRBD1. Germline V gives CDR1 MNHEY, CDR2 SVGEGT. This CDR3 contains 15 residues. V shed 2 bases, J shed 0 bases, and the junction held 2 bases outside the gene matches. CDR3 protein: CASSYEGASTDTQYF. The covered CDR3 bases are TGTGCCAGCAGTTACGAGGGGGCCAGCACAGATACG.

This clone was seen ten or more times. The read gets to within 3 residues of the CDR3 end, and the germline J gene fills in the rest. This chain uses TRBV7-2 with TRBJ2-3; 7 bases agree with TRBD2. Germline loops: CDR1 SGHTA, CDR2 FQGNSA. V trimming: 5 bases; J trimming: 2 bases; junction bases outside the gene matches: 7. The CDR3 is 15 amino acids. The CDR3 bases that were read are TGTGCCAGCAGCACAGCTAGCGGATCCACAGATACG. This translates into CASSTASGSTDT. The full CDR3 protein reads CASSTASGSTDTQYF.

This clone was seen many times. The CDR3 here is CASSLTSRGGPNTEAFF. Partial CDR3 DNA: TGTGCCAGCAGCTTAACGTCGAGGGGGGGGCCGAACACTGAA. The chain uses TRBV7-6 and TRBJ1-1; TRBD1 might be the D (6 bases). The read is 3 residues too short to cover the CDR3 end, so that end is filled in from the germline J gene. CDR3 size: 17 residues. Germline V gives CDR1 SGHVS, CDR2 FNYEAQ. Trimming stripped 2 bases from V and 1 base from J, with 17 bases between.

This clone was counted many times. The observed sequence ends 3 residues before the CDR3 terminus, with the missing tail filled in from the germline J gene. The V call is TRBV20-1, the J call TRBJ1-1; 10 positions agree with TRBD1. The CDR3 loop spans 13 amino acids. The germline V gene has CDR1 DFQATT and CDR2 SNEGSKA (reference sequence). After removal of 4 bases from V and 5 bases from J, the junction contained 4 bases not matched to a gene. The CDR3 DNA, read in part, is TGCAGTGCTAAGACAGGGGGCAGAACTGAA. It specifies CSAKTGGRTE. The complete CDR3 sequence is CSAKTGGRTEAFF.

This clone showed up many times. The read comes to an end 3 residues before the CDR3 does, leaving the germline J gene to fill in the end. This chain joins TRBV5-4 and TRBJ2-5, with a weak D call TRBD2 (6 bases). The CDR3 totals 14 residues. The V gene's germline CDR1 is SGHNT and CDR2 YYREEE (reference sequence). The germline V and J ends were trimmed by 5 bases and 5 bases, with 16 bases remaining between them. The covered CDR3 bases are TGTGCCAGCAGGGCTTCGGGGGAGGCGGAGACC. Amino acids: CASRASGEAET. The whole CDR3 protein is CASRASGEAETQYF. The variable domain in full, completed from reference TRBV5-4 and TRBJ2-5, reads ETGVTQSPTHLIKTRGQQVTLRCSSQSGHNTVSWYQQALGQGPQFIFQYYREEENGRGNFPPRFSGLQFPNYSSELNVNALELDDSALYLCASRASGEAETQYFGPGTRLLVL.

Many counts were recorded for this clone. Coverage ceases 3 residues before the CDR3 finishes, and the germline J gene fills in the end. V is TRBV6-2 or TRBV6-3 and J is TRBJ2-7; 8 bases align to TRBD2. Trimming took 6 bases from V and 0 from J; bases not matched to a gene: 4. Per the germline V gene, CDR1 is MNHEY and CDR2 is SVGEGT. This CDR3 is built from 14 residues. The CDR3 spells CASSSSGSSYEQYF. The sequenced part of the CDR3 DNA is TGTGCCAGCAGCTCAAGCGGGAGCTCCTACGAG.

With respect to this clone: The missing CDR3 end, 3 residues past where the read stops, is filled in from the germline J gene. The V call is TRBV7-8, the J call TRBJ1-1; 7 bases map to TRBD1. V lost 5 bases and J lost 0; bases outside the gene matches: 9. Germline V gene data show CDR1 as SGHVS and CDR2 as FQNEAQ. This CDR3 has 16 residues. CDR3 sequence reads: CASSPPRGQLNTEAFF. The part of the CDR3 DNA that was read is TGTGCCAGCAGCCCGCCCCGGGGACAGTTGAACACTGAA.

A remark on this clone: The read ends 3 residues early relative to the CDR3; the germline J gene fills the gap. The gene calls are TRBV7-6 and TRBJ1-5; 7 positions match TRBD1. Trimming removed 1 base from V and 3 bases from J; junction bases left unmatched: 12. CDR1 is SGHVS, CDR2 FNYEAQ, per germline. This CDR3 contains 18 residues. The sequenced part of the CDR3 DNA is TGTGCCAGCAGCTTAGGACTCGCGACAGGGACCGTCAATCAGCCC. Amino acids: CASSLGLATGTVNQP. In full, the CDR3 is CASSLGLATGTVNQPQHF.